Each of the 14 T cell receptor beta chains below was sequenced from the same sample in a study of blood T cell repertoires in COVID-19 (dated by TCRdb to 2020 to 2021). Libraries were built with the immunoSEQ multiplex PCR assay. TCRdb carries this immuneACCESS record with in-frame sequences only. Its versions omit some clonotypes, under half of them owing to an unresolved V gene in the studies checked, with the rest unexplained. The table for this sample lists about 76,000 clones; 65% to 90% of them were counted only once. The ten largest clonotypes hold 9.6% of the sample. The sequenced sample was peripheral blood. These receptor sequences come from a man in his fifties or sixties with COVID-19, enrolled during active disease.

The J gene is TRBJ1-1, the V gene TRBV4-1; 7 nucleotides match TRBD1. The V gene end was trimmed by 3 bases and the J gene end by 2 bases; junction bases not matched to a gene: 3. CDR3 size: 14 residues. Germline values: CDR1 MGHRA, CDR2 YSYEKL. The CDR3 here is CASSQGQLNTEAFF. The CDR3 DNA follows: TGCGCCAGCAGCCAGGGACAGCTTAACACTGAAGCTTTCTTT.

This clone has just a few counts. The CDR3 nucleotides are TGTGCCAGCAGCGTAACACAGGGGACCGGAAACACCATATATTTT. Its translation is CASSVTQGTGNTIYF. This chain joins TRBV9 and TRBJ1-3, with 7 nucleotides matching TRBD1. CDR1 SGDLS and CDR2 YYNGEE come from the germline V gene. The ends lost 1 base at V and 4 bases at J; junction bases unmatched: 5. This CDR3 contains 15 residues.

A few counts support this clone. The chain is built from TRBV9 and TRBJ1-6, with a possible D match to TRBD1 (5 bases). From germline, CDR1 is SGDLS and CDR2 YYNGEE. V shed 0 bases and J shed 9 bases, with 13 bases lying between them. This CDR3 is 15 amino acids long. The CDR3 DNA follows: TGTGCCAGCAGCGTAGATTCAGGGTACGGTTCACCCCTCCACTTT. This translates into CASSVDSGYGSPLHF.

The rearrangement joins TRBV19 to TRBJ2-6; 7 bases match TRBD1. From germline, CDR1 is LNHDA and CDR2 SQIVND (reference sequence). The junction had 4 bases not matched to a gene; V was cut back by 4 bases and J by 4 bases. The CDR3 length is 15 residues. The CDR3 reads CASSKRGRGANVLTF. The DNA of the CDR3 is TGTGCCAGTAGTAAAAGGGGGCGCGGGGCCAACGTCCTGACTTTC.

The chain employs TRBV30 and TRBJ1-2, with D maybe TRBD1 (6 bases). The V end lost 6 bases, the J end lost 2 bases, and 13 bases lay between the germline ends. The CDR3 runs 13 residues. Germline CDR1 is GTSNPN and CDR2 is SVGIG (reference sequence). For the CDR3, the DNA is TGTGCCTGCCCACCCAGGGGCAACTATGGCTACACCTTC. Translated: CACPPRGNYGYTF.

This clone appeared once. V and J are TRBV15 and TRBJ1-2, with D tentatively TRBD1 (5 bases). This CDR3 has 14 amino acids. Germline CDR1 and CDR2: LNHNV and YYDKDF (reference sequence). The V and J ends lost 1 base and 2 bases respectively, with 8 bases between them. The CDR3 DNA follows: TGTGCCACCAGCAGAGGGGGCAGGAACTATGGCTACACCTTC. Residues: CATSRGGRNYGYTF. The full variable domain, its missing parts supplied by reference TRBV15 and TRBJ1-2, is DAMVIQNPRYQVTQFGKPVTLSCSQTLNHNVMYWYQQKSSQAPKLLFHYYDKDFNNEADTPDNFQSRRPNTSFCFLDIRSPGLGDTAMYLCATSRGGRNYGYTFGSGTRLTVV.

V usage is TRBV5-1 and J usage is TRBJ2-7; maybe TRBD2 (6 bases). V shed 4 bases and J shed 5 bases, with 22 bases lying between them. The CDR3 length is 16 residues. In germline, CDR1 is SGHRS, CDR2 YFSETQ. The CDR3 sequence is CASSPWRGRRLNEQYF. CDR3 DNA sequence: TGCGCCAGCAGCCCATGGCGAGGGAGGCGGTTGAACGAGCAGTACTTC.

The rearrangement joins TRBV11-2 to TRBJ2-2; perhaps TRBD2 as D (6 bases). Germline-derived CDR1 and CDR2 are SGHAT and FQNNGV. This CDR3 is 15 amino acids long. The V end was cut by 3 bases, the J end by 3 bases, with 11 bases between. The CDR3 DNA sequence: TGTGCCAGCAGCTTCGGCCCGGGGGACACCGGGGAGCTGTTTTTT. This sequence encodes CASSFGPGDTGELFF.

The gene calls are TRBV4-1 and TRBJ2-1, with TRBD1 identical over 7 bases. With V trimmed by 2 bases and J by 1 base, 14 bases remained unmatched. From germline, CDR1 is MGHRA and CDR2 YSYEKL. The CDR3 runs 19 residues. The CDR3 DNA follows: TGCGCCAGCAGCCAAACGCCTTCCGTACAGGGGAATTCCTACAATGAGCAGTTCTTC. It codes for CASSQTPSVQGNSYNEQFF.

The rearrangement joins TRBV19 to TRBJ1-2; TRBD1 matches at 7 bases. V trimming: 10 bases; J trimming: 6 bases; junction bases outside the gene matches: 14. The CDR3 totals 14 residues. Germline V gives CDR1 LNHDA, CDR2 SQIVND (reference sequence). The DNA for the CDR3 is TGTGCCACCCGTCACAGGGGCGCCCCCCATGGCTACACCTTC. Its translation: CATRHRGAPHGYTF.

This chain's CDR3 is CASRDAGRGSYGYTF. CDR3 nucleotides: TGTGCCAGCCGCGATGCGGGACGGGGATCCTATGGCTACACCTTC. The chain carries TRBV28 and TRBJ1-2, with D possibly being TRBD1 (5 bases). The ends were cut back, 8 bases at V and 4 bases at J, with 20 bases in the middle. The CDR3 runs 15 residues. Germline V gives CDR1 MDHEN, CDR2 SYDVKM.

This chain joins TRBV7-9 and TRBJ2-7; D not certain. CDR1 is SEHNR and CDR2 is FQNEAQ in the germline V gene (reference sequence). The CDR3 is 15 amino acids. V lost 4 bases to trimming and J lost 2 bases, with 15 bases between them. The CDR3 coding sequence is TGTGCCAGCAGCTCCACGGATTTCGCGGCCTACGAGCAGTACTTC. Protein product: CASSSTDFAAYEQYF.

The J gene is TRBJ2-2, the V gene TRBV6-4, with 7 bases fitting TRBD2. The CDR3 sequence is 16 residues long. Losses at the gene ends were 0 bases for V and 0 bases for J; bases not matched to a gene: 1. CDR1 is MRHNA, CDR2 SNTAGT, per germline. The CDR3 DNA sequence: TGTGCCAGCAGTGACTCAGCGGGAACGAACACCGGGGAGCTGTTTTTT. Amino acid sequence: CASSDSAGTNTGELFF.

This chain links TRBV5-1 with TRBJ1-6; TRBD1 is a possible D gene (6 bases). The CDR3 covers 13 residues. Germline V gene sequence: CDR1 SGHRS, CDR2 YFSETQ. V lost 7 bases and J 8 bases, leaving 13 bases between the germline ends. The CDR3 coding sequence is TGCGCCAGCCGACAGGAAGGGGATTCACCCCTCCACTTT. Its protein is CASRQEGDSPLHF.